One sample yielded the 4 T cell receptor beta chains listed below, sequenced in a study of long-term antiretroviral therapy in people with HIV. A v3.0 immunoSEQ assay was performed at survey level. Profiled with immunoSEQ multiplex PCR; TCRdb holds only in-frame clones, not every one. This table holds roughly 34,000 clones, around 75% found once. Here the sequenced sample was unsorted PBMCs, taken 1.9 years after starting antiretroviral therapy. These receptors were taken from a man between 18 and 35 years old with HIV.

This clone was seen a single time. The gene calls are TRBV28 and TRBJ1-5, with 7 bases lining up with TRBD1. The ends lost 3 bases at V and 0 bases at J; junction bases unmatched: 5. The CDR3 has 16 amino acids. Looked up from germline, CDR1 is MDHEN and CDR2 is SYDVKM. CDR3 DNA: TGTGCCAGCAGTTTCCAAGGGGGCTATAGCAATCAGCCCCAGCATTTT. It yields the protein CASSFQGGYSNQPQHF.

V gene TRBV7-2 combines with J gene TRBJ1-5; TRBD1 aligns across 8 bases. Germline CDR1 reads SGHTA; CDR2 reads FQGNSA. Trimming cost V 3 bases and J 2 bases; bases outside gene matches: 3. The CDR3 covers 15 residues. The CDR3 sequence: CASSFTGGGNQPQHF. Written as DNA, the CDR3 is TGTGCCAGCAGCTTTACAGGGGGAGGCAATCAGCCCCAGCATTTT.

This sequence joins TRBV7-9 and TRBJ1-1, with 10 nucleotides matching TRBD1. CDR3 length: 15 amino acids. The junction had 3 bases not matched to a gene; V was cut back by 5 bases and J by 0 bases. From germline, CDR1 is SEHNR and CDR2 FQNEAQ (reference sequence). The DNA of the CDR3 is TGTGCCAGCAGCAGACAGGGGGCGATGAACACTGAAGCTTTCTTT. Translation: CASSRQGAMNTEAFF. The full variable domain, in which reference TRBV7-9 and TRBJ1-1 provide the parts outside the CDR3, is DTGVSQNPRHKITKRGQNVTFRCDPISEHNRLYWYRQTLGQGPEFLTYFQNEAQLEKSRLLSDRFSAERPKGSFSTLEIQRTEQGDSAMYLCASSRQGAMNTEAFFGQGTRLTVV.

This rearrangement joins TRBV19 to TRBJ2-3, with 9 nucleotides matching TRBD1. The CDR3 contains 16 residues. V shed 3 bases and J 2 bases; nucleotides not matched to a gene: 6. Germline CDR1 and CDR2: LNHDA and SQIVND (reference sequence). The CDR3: CASSMFGTGYTDTQYF. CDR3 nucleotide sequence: TGTGCCAGTAGTATGTTCGGGACAGGGTACACAGATACGCAGTATTTT.